One and the same sample provided the 6 T cell receptor beta chains below, sequenced in a study of T cell responses to AZD1222 COVID-19 vaccine. The data were produced by immunoSEQ multiplex PCR, yet TCRdb's version contains in-frame clones alone and is incomplete. Among 40,000 to 55,000 clones listed, around nine tenths were seen once. The source was peripheral blood, collected 28 days after the second AZD1222 dose. The receptors stem from an adult who received the AZD1222 COVID-19 vaccine.

Here the CDR3 DNA reads TGTGCCAGCAGTGAAGCCAGGTACACCGGGGAGCTGTTTTTT. Translating it yields CASSEARYTGELFF. J is TRBJ2-2 and V is TRBV2; D is unclear. The germline V and J ends were trimmed by 0 bases and 3 bases, with 5 bases remaining between them. Germline CDR1 SNHLY, CDR2 FYNNEI. This CDR3 contains 14 residues.

This chain links TRBV18 with TRBJ1-1; a possible D gene is TRBD1 (6 bases). Germline CDR1 reads KGHSH; CDR2 reads LQKENI. Trimming took off 5 bases at V and 1 base at J, with 8 bases between the two ends. This CDR3 has 13 amino acids. Here the CDR3 reads CASSGQSNTEAFF. DNA of the CDR3: TGTGCCAGCTCAGGACAGTCGAACACTGAAGCTTTCTTT.

This chain connects TRBV4-3 to TRBJ2-7; 9 nucleotides match TRBD1. V gave up 3 bases and J gave up 6 bases; unmatched junction bases: 6. CDR1 LGHNA and CDR2 YSLEER come from the germline V gene. This CDR3 spans 14 amino acids. CDR3 DNA sequence: TGCGCCAGCAGCCAGTCTGACAGGGGGGGCGAGCAGTACTTC. It yields the protein CASSQSDRGGEQYF.

The genes are TRBV30 and TRBJ2-7; 7 bases match TRBD1. This CDR3 is 14 amino acids long. Germline-derived CDR1 and CDR2 are GTSNPN and SVGIG (reference sequence). The junction had 11 bases not matched to a gene; V was cut back by 5 bases and J by 4 bases. The CDR3 DNA follows: TGTGCCTGGGAAGGGGACAGCCCTCCTTACGAGCAGTACTTC. Encoded protein: CAWEGDSPPYEQYF.

CDR3 region: CAISEGLGLREQYF. The CDR3 bases are TGTGCCATCAGTGAGGGGTTGGGCTTGCGGGAGCAGTACTTC. The chain carries TRBV10-3 and TRBJ2-7, with unresolved D. From germline, CDR1 is ENHRY and CDR2 SYGVKD. Trimming shortened V by 2 bases and J by 7 bases, and 15 bases separated the two germline ends. This CDR3 is built from 14 residues.

The gene calls are TRBV7-3 and TRBJ1-1, with TRBD1 identical over 8 bases. There are 15 residues in the CDR3. The trim removed 5 bases at V and 4 bases at J, leaving 9 bases unmatched. Germline V lookup: CDR1 SGHTA, CDR2 FQGTGA. The CDR3 loop reads CASSQGQVGLTEAFF. The CDR3 bases are TGTGCCAGCAGCCAGGGACAGGTTGGGCTCACTGAAGCTTTCTTT. Complete variable domain (other parts from reference TRBV7-3 and TRBJ1-1): GAGVSQTPSNKVTEKGKYVELRCDPISGHTALYWYRQSLGQGPEFLIYFQGTGAADDSGLPNDRFFAVRPEGSVSTLKIQRTERGDSAVYLCASSQGQVGLTEAFFGQGTRLTVV.